This paragraph covers one T cell receptor beta chain sequence. Its antigen is as yet unknown. The sample belongs to a study of cytomegalovirus exposure and HLA in healthy donors. Study findings and constraints: In an earlier analysis, about 90% or about 30%: the productive usage of most TCR beta V segments.

In the PCR, 60 Vbeta and 13 Jbeta primers were used. The protocol was immunoSEQ multiplex PCR, while the TCRdb copy is restricted to in-frame clones and leaves out a portion. The sample carries under 150,000 clones, roughly four fifths recorded once. Germline V gene sequence: CDR1 SGHRS, CDR2 YFSETQ. Trimming cost V 3 bases and J 7 bases; bases outside gene matches: 2. The CDR3 extends over 13 amino acids. This TCR was recovered from a man aged 25 to 40 in good health and CMV-seropositive. Sequenced input: PBMCs. The J gene is TRBJ2-1, the V gene TRBV5-1, with 9 bases matching TRBD1. The CDR3 is CASSSGTGNEQFF. CDR3 sequence (DNA): TGCGCCAGCAGCTCCGGGACAGGGAATGAGCAGTTCTTC.